This entry features one TCR beta chain sequence. The antigen remains unidentified. These data originate in a study of T-cell memory formation after mild COVID-19. Findings of the study overall: Within pre-infection memory, some responding clones were found, suggesting cross-reactive memory joined.

TCRdb processed the 5' RACE reads anew with MiXCR; each CDR3 protein has one entry. This table holds approximately 150,000 distinct CDR3 sequences, about 6.1% found once. CDR3 size: 16 residues. V lost 5 bases, J lost 1 base, and 16 bases lay in between. The sequenced sample was PBMCs or a T cell subset sorted from them (not recorded which). This TCR was sampled from an adult woman who had mild COVID-19 (a few samples of this study predate the infection). Cell type and time point are not known. The rearrangement uses TRBV12-3 or TRBV12-4 and TRBJ2-3; perhaps TRBD1 as D (5 bases). The CDR3 spells CASSPDGAYRTDTQYF. CDR3 coding DNA: TGTGCCAGCAGTCCCGATGGGGCCTACCGCACAGATACGCAGTATTTT.